These 17 T cell receptor beta chains originate from one sample sequenced in a study of memory CD4+ T cells and cytomegalovirus serostatus. The sort gate was single viable CD3+CD4+CD8-CD45RO+ cells for memory CD4+ T cells. TCRdb keeps only in-frame clones here, not all; method: immunoSEQ multiplex PCR. The data show tens of thousands of clones, more than 75% seen once. Sequenced material: memory CD4+ T cells from blood. These receptors came from an adult in good health and CMV-seropositive.

This clone has just a few counts. The CDR3 nucleotides are TGTGCCACCAGCATTCCGGGGCAGCTCAATCAGCCCCAGCATTTT. It yields the protein CATSIPGQLNQPQHF. The V gene is TRBV15, the J gene TRBJ1-5, with a tentative D call TRBD1 (5 bases). CDR3 length: 15 residues. V was cut by 4 bases and J by 3 bases, with 13 bases left in between. CDR1 is LNHNV and CDR2 is YYDKDF in the germline V gene (reference sequence).

The chain employs TRBV19 and TRBJ1-2; no reliable D call. The CDR3 is 13 amino acids. From germline, CDR1 is LNHDA and CDR2 SQIVND (reference sequence). Trimming cost V 2 bases and J 6 bases, with 10 bases left between them. CDR3 loop: CASSIFPKDGYTF. CDR3 in DNA: TGTGCCAGTAGTATATTCCCCAAGGATGGCTACACCTTC. The complete variable domain, with remaining parts taken from reference TRBV19 and TRBJ1-2, reads DGGITQSPKYLFRKEGQNVTLSCEQNLNHDAMYWYRQDPGQGLRLIYYSQIVNDFQKGDIAEGYSVSREKKESFPLTVTSAQKNPTAFYLCASSIFPKDGYTFGSGTRLTVV.

This clone was found a few times. The V and J genes are TRBV2 and TRBJ2-5; D is unclear. Looked up from germline, CDR1 is SNHLY and CDR2 is FYNNEI. CDR3 length: 12 amino acids. V dropped 3 bases and J dropped 5 bases, with 7 bases sitting between them. CDR3 DNA: TGTGCCAGCAGTGAGAACGGGGAGACCCAGTACTTC. It translates to CASSENGETQYF.

The chain carries TRBV28 and TRBJ1-3; perhaps TRBD1 as D (6 bases). The germline V gene encodes CDR1 MDHEN and CDR2 SYDVKM. The CDR3 spans 14 residues. The ends were cut back, 7 bases at V and 2 bases at J, with 12 bases in the middle. The CDR3 DNA sequence: TGTGCCAGCACCGAACAGGGAACTGGAAACACCATATATTTT. Amino acid sequence: CASTEQGTGNTIYF.

This clone was recorded only once. The chain joins TRBV5-4 to TRBJ2-1; 7 bases are a match to TRBD1. In germline, CDR1 is SGHNT, CDR2 YYREEE (reference sequence). This CDR3 is built from 17 residues. Trimming removed 0 bases from V and 0 bases from J; junction bases left unmatched: 6. The CDR3 sequence is CASSLDLTGSSYNEQFF. CDR3 nucleotides: TGTGCCAGCAGCTTGGACCTGACAGGGAGCTCCTACAATGAGCAGTTCTTC.

The chain is built from TRBV19 and TRBJ2-1, with a weak D call TRBD2 (6 bases). V lost 3 bases and J lost 6, with 15 bases in between. The V gene's germline CDR1 is LNHDA and CDR2 SQIVND (reference sequence). This CDR3 spans 15 amino acids. The CDR3 DNA follows: TGTGCCAGTAGTATTCGGAGGGGTTACGGCAATGAGCAGTTCTTC. Amino acid sequence: CASSIRRGYGNEQFF.

The chain uses TRBV20-1 and TRBJ2-5; D uncertain. This CDR3 has 10 amino acids. Germline CDR1 reads DFQATT; CDR2 reads SNEGSKA (reference sequence). Trimming removed 2 bases at V and 4 bases at J, with 2 bases between. In DNA, the CDR3 is TGCAGTGCTAGAAGAGAGACCCAGTACTTC. Residues: CSARRETQYF.

J is TRBJ1-5 and V is TRBV5-8, with D unclear. Per germline, CDR1 SGHTS and CDR2 YDEGEE. Deletions cut 0 bases from V and 5 bases from J, with 12 bases between. The CDR3 is 15 amino acids. CDR3 region: CASSLGLTGDQPQHF. The DNA of the CDR3 is TGTGCCAGCAGCTTGGGGTTAACGGGTGATCAGCCCCAGCATTTT.

The rearrangement uses TRBV28 and TRBJ1-4; 7 bases agree with TRBD1. V shed 1 base and J 3 bases; nucleotides not matched to a gene: 2. Germline V lookup: CDR1 MDHEN, CDR2 SYDVKM. CDR3 length equals 15 residues. CDR3 residues: CASSLSGQANEKLFF. The CDR3 DNA follows: TGTGCCAGCAGTTTATCTGGACAGGCTAATGAAAAACTGTTTTTT.

The chain combines TRBV6-1 with TRBJ2-7; 7 bases fit TRBD2. The CDR3 contains 14 residues. The junction had 17 bases not matched to a gene; V was cut back by 10 bases and J by 8 bases. Germline-derived CDR1 and CDR2 are MNHNS and SASEGT. The CDR3 nucleotides are TGTGCCACCCCGAGCGGGACTGGACGAGGGCAGCAGTACTTC. This translates into CATPSGTGRGQQYF.

The V gene is TRBV28, the J gene TRBJ2-1; D might be TRBD1 (7 bases). This CDR3 contains 14 residues. CDR1 and CDR2 from the germline V gene are MDHEN and SYDVKM. V was trimmed by 4 bases and J by 6 bases, leaving 13 bases between them. CDR3 bases: TGTGCCAGCAGTTCGCGACAGGGAGGCAATGAGCAGTTCTTC. Protein product: CASSSRQGGNEQFF.

The V gene is TRBV6-1, the J gene TRBJ1-1; TRBD1 might be the D (6 bases). Trimming removed 4 bases from V and 4 bases from J, with 7 bases in between. The germline gives CDR1 MNHNS, CDR2 SASEGT. The CDR3 is made up of 12 amino acids. The CDR3 region has the DNA TGTGCCAGCAGTGTACAGGGCACTGAAGCTTTCTTT. This codes for CASSVQGTEAFF.

The chain combines TRBV2 with TRBJ2-5; possibly TRBD1 for D (5 bases). The DNA matches TRBJ2-7 better at its end, which makes the J call doubtful. Looked up from germline, CDR1 is SNHLY and CDR2 is FYNNEI. The CDR3 length is 12 residues. The CDR3 here is CASKAGTYEQYF. The CDR3 nucleotides read TGTGCCAGCAAGGCAGGGACCTACGAGCAGTACTTC.

This clone showed up just once. J is TRBJ1-6 and V is TRBV5-1; possible D gene TRBD1, 5 bases. Germline-derived CDR1 and CDR2 are SGHRS and YFSETQ. V lost 0 bases to trimming and J lost 5 bases, with 12 bases between them. The CDR3 length is 16 residues. The CDR3, as DNA: TGCGCCAGCAGCTTGGCCCCAGGGACCAATAATTCACCCCTCCACTTT. Translation gives CASSLAPGTNNSPLHF.

The DNA of the CDR3 is TGTGCCAGCAGCGTAGAGGGGGCCGCTGGAAACACCATATATTTT. This translates into CASSVEGAAGNTIYF. The chain combines TRBV9 with TRBJ1-3, with TRBD1 matching 7 bases. Germline-derived CDR1 and CDR2 are SGDLS and YYNGEE. The CDR3 has 15 residues. With 0 bases clipped from V and 2 bases from J, the junction kept 2 bases outside the gene matches.

V usage is TRBV28 and J usage is TRBJ1-2, with TRBD1 matching over 7 bases. The CDR3 runs to 13 residues. Germline V CDR1 and CDR2: MDHEN, SYDVKM. The ends lost 3 bases at V and 4 bases at J; junction bases unmatched: 2. CDR3 protein: CASSLRTGYGYTF. The CDR3 DNA reads TGTGCCAGCAGTTTGAGGACAGGCTATGGCTACACCTTC.

J is TRBJ1-2 and V is TRBV28; the match to TRBD1 covers 8 bases. V shed 4 bases and J 2 bases; nucleotides not matched to a gene: 12. CDR3 length equals 17 residues. Germline loops: CDR1 MDHEN, CDR2 SYDVKM. In DNA, the CDR3 is TGTGCCAGCAGTTCCCCGTCCGGGACAGGAGGGAACTATGGCTACACCTTC. Its translation: CASSSPSGTGGNYGYTF.